What follows are 18 T cell receptor beta chains derived from one specimen sequenced in a study of T cells after yellow fever vaccination (dated by TCRdb to between 2018 and 2021). The treatment or condition label, read with the paper, signifies: live attenuated yellow fever vaccine strain. Library preparation used 5' RACE. This sample was sequenced with an Illumina HiSeq 2500. TCRdb cleaned the public reads at Q25 with fastp, built clones with MiXCR and kept in-frame beta chains. Every CDR3 protein is listed once, alongside the most common genes and DNA of its rows. This sample gives roughly 120,000 distinct CDR3 sequences in total; around 6.7% of them show up just once. Over 2.5% of the sample belongs to the ten largest clones. Sequencing was performed on CD4+ T cells sorted from PBMCs, taken approximately 47 days after the first yellow fever vaccination. The receptor set was obtained from a young man who received the YFV17D yellow fever vaccine.

The genes are TRBV5-4 and TRBJ2-3; TRBD2 agrees at 8 bases. This CDR3 has 16 amino acids. Germline CDR1 SGHNT, CDR2 YYREEE (reference sequence). V shed 2 bases, J shed 0 bases, and the junction held 5 bases outside the gene matches. CDR3 bases: TGTGCCAGCAGCTTCAAGCAGCGGGGGAGCACAGATACGCAGTATTTT. It yields the protein CASSFKQRGSTDTQYF.

This clonotype was found many times. The rearrangement links TRBV23-1 to TRBJ2-5; 8 bases agree with TRBD1. TRBV23-1 is an ORF for which the function is uncertain. V was clipped by 11 bases and J by 4 bases; unmatched bases: 3. The CDR3 is made up of 11 amino acids. The CDR3 protein is CAGTGGETQYF. DNA of the CDR3: TGCGCCGGAACAGGGGGAGAGACCCAGTACTTC.

This clonotype was seen many times. CDR3 sequence (DNA): TGTGCCAGCAGCCCAATACAGGGAGTGCTTTTAGACAATGAGCAGTTCTTC. Encoded protein: CASSPIQGVLLDNEQFF. The J gene is TRBJ2-1, the V gene TRBV7-3; TRBD1 might be the D (6 bases). This CDR3 contains 17 residues. V shed 5 bases and J shed 5 bases, with 22 bases lying between them. Germline CDR1 reads SGHTA; CDR2 reads FQGTGA.

This clonotype came up many times. The rearrangement uses TRBV7-2 and TRBJ1-1; 7 nucleotides agree with TRBD1. The V gene end was trimmed by 5 bases and the J gene end by 8 bases; junction bases not matched to a gene: 8. CDR3 length equals 13 residues. The germline gives CDR1 SGHTA, CDR2 FQGNSA. The DNA for the CDR3 is TGTGCCAGCAGCGGCGGAAACAGGGGAGAAGCTTTCTTT. This sequence encodes CASSGGNRGEAFF. Supplemented by reference TRBV7-2 and TRBJ1-1, the full variable domain reads GAGVSQSPSNKVTEKGKDVELRCDPISGHTALYWYRQSLGQGLEFLIYFQGNSAPDKSGLPSDRFSAERTGGSVSTLTIQRTQQEDSAVYLCASSGGNRGEAFFGQGTRLTVV.

Notes on this clonotype: A much larger clonotype is one base distant, so this may be a read error. The chain combines TRBV25-1 with TRBJ1-1, with 11 bases identical to TRBD1. Germline lookup yields CDR1 MGHDK and CDR2 SYGVNS. This CDR3 contains 17 residues. CDR3 amino acids: CTSSEWGTGGINTEAFF. The CDR3 nucleotides read TGTACCAGCAGTGAATGGGGGACAGGGGGGATAAACACTGAAGCTTTCTTT.

This clonotype has a count of ten or more. The chain links TRBV20-1 to TRBJ2-1, with 12 positions matching TRBD2. Unmatched junction bases numbered 7, after V lost 6 bases and J lost 7 bases. In germline, CDR1 is DFQATT, CDR2 SNEGSKA (reference sequence). The CDR3 sequence is 14 residues long. DNA for the CDR3: TGCAGTGCACCGGGACTAGCGGGCCTTAATGAGCAGTTCTTC. It yields the protein CSAPGLAGLNEQFF.

The chain couples TRBV20-1 to TRBJ1-6; maybe TRBD1 (6 bases). Between the trimmed V and J ends, which lost 6 bases and 8 bases, there was a span of 20 bases. The CDR3 has 15 residues. The germline CDR1 and CDR2 sequences are DFQATT and SNEGSKA (reference sequence). CDR3 loop: CSAPNYRDRYSPLHF. In nucleotides, the CDR3 is TGCAGTGCCCCGAATTACAGGGACCGGTATTCACCCCTCCACTTT.

This clonotype came up many times. The chain recombines TRBV5-1 with TRBJ2-3; D is ambiguous. This CDR3 region has 14 residues. V was cut by 1 base and J by 3 bases, with 9 bases left in between. Germline V gene sequence: CDR1 SGHRS, CDR2 YFSETQ. DNA of the CDR3: TGCGCCAGCAGCTTGTCCCAGCAAACAGATACGCAGTATTTT. It encodes CASSLSQQTDTQYF.

This clonotype occurred a few times. The V and J genes are TRBV5-4 and TRBJ2-2; no clear D gene. Germline values: CDR1 SGHNT, CDR2 YYREEE (reference sequence). The CDR3 is 13 amino acids. The V end was cut by 2 bases, the J end by 8 bases, with 10 bases between. The CDR3: CASSFEGAGELFF. In DNA form, the CDR3 reads TGTGCCAGCAGCTTTGAAGGTGCAGGGGAGCTGTTTTTT.

The table lists this clonotype with many counts. This rearrangement joins TRBV4-1 to TRBJ2-2; 14 positions match TRBD2. The J segment lost 5 bases and the V segment lost 2 bases, leaving 7 bases of the junction unmatched. The CDR3 is 18 amino acids. CDR1 is MGHRA, CDR2 YSYEKL, per germline. The CDR3 region is CASSQSTSGGAGTGELFF. CDR3 sequence (DNA): TGCGCCAGCAGCCAATCGACTAGCGGGGGGGCTGGGACCGGGGAGCTGTTTTTT.

This clonotype was detected many times. The chain recombines TRBV29-1 with TRBJ2-7; D perhaps matches TRBD2 (7 bases). The germline V and J ends were trimmed by 3 bases and 7 bases, with 19 bases remaining between them. CDR3 length: 14 amino acids. Germline lookup yields CDR1 SQVTM and CDR2 ANQGSEA. DNA for the CDR3: TGCAGCGTTGATAATGGGGGGGCAGGGAGAGAGCAGTACTTC. It yields the protein CSVDNGGAGREQYF.

The table lists this clonotype with many counts. The chain links TRBV12-3 or TRBV12-4 to TRBJ2-2, with no clear D. V lost 6 bases and J lost 1, with 12 bases in between. The CDR3 runs to 15 residues. The CDR3 loop is CASRLTGRNTGELFF. The CDR3 nucleotides read TGTGCCAGCAGACTGACCGGACGGAACACCGGGGAGCTGTTTTTT.

This clonotype has a count of ten or more. The V and J genes are TRBV18 and TRBJ2-1; the D gene is possibly TRBD2 (5 bases). Trimming shortened V by 4 bases and J by 3 bases, and 7 bases separated the two germline ends. Germline loops: CDR1 KGHSH, CDR2 LQKENI. This CDR3 has 13 amino acids. The CDR3 sequence: CASSQGVYNEQFF. CDR3 bases: TGTGCCAGCTCACAGGGAGTCTACAATGAGCAGTTCTTC.

This clonotype was detected many times. V usage is TRBV5-4 and J usage is TRBJ2-5, with 7 bases lining up with TRBD2. The CDR3 sequence is 17 residues long. The ends lost 3 bases at V and 0 bases at J; junction bases unmatched: 11. Looked up from germline, CDR1 is SGHNT and CDR2 is YYREEE (reference sequence). CDR3 sequence: CASSSGLSPQYQETQYF. As DNA, the CDR3 is TGTGCCAGCAGCTCGGGACTAAGCCCCCAGTACCAAGAGACCCAGTACTTC.

This clonotype has only a few counts. The chain employs TRBV11-2 and TRBJ2-3; 14 nucleotides agree with TRBD2. The CDR3 loop spans 18 amino acids. Germline CDR1 is SGHAT and CDR2 is FQNNGV. V shed 5 bases and J 2 bases; nucleotides not matched to a gene: 9. As DNA, the CDR3 is TGTGCCAGCAGCCTCAGGACTAGCGGGGGGATTAACACAGATACGCAGTATTTT. It specifies CASSLRTSGGINTDTQYF.

There are many counts of this clonotype. CDR3: CASSSNHGGDTQYF. In DNA, the CDR3 is TGTGCCAGCAGCTCGAATCATGGAGGAGATACGCAGTATTTT. The V and J genes are TRBV7-3 and TRBJ2-3; possibly TRBD2 for D (5 bases). V gave up 4 bases and J gave up 5 bases, with 13 bases separating them. Germline values: CDR1 SGHTA, CDR2 FQGTGA. The CDR3 consists of 14 residues.

This clonotype has ten or more counts. The chain carries TRBV28 and TRBJ2-5, with D unclear. The CDR3 runs 13 residues. Trimming stripped 8 bases from V and 2 bases from J, with 12 bases between. Germline values: CDR1 MDHEN, CDR2 SYDVKM. CDR3 DNA: TGTGCCAGCCGGCCAGCCTTACAAGAGACCCAGTACTTC. As protein: CASRPALQETQYF.

The table lists this clonotype with many counts. V gene TRBV11-2 combines with J gene TRBJ2-1; 7 nucleotides agree with TRBD1. Germline assignment: CDR1 SGHAT and CDR2 FQNNGV. Trimming removed 5 bases from V and 3 bases from J; junction bases left unmatched: 7. This CDR3 spans 15 amino acids. Here the CDR3 reads CASSQPGQIYNEQFF. As DNA, the CDR3 is TGTGCCAGCAGCCAACCGGGACAGATCTACAATGAGCAGTTCTTC.